One and the same sample provided the 10 T cell receptor beta chains below, sequenced in a study of blood T cell repertoires in COVID-19. Sequencing was performed with immunoSEQ multiplex PCR; in TCRdb, only in-frame clones are kept and a portion is missing. The sample records 100,000 to 150,000 clones, approximately 82% being singletons. Sequencing was performed on peripheral blood. The origin of the receptors is a man older than 75 with active or convalescent COVID-19.

The rearrangement joins TRBV18 to TRBJ2-3, with 10 bases aligning to TRBD2. J lost 4 bases, V lost 0 bases, and 7 bases had no gene match. The CDR3 spans 17 residues. Germline loops: CDR1 KGHSH, CDR2 LQKENI. CDR3 residues: CASSPPAAGGSPDTQYF. CDR3 DNA sequence: TGTGCCAGCTCACCACCGGCAGCGGGGGGGAGTCCAGATACGCAGTATTTT.

V and J are TRBV28 and TRBJ2-2, with a weak D call TRBD2 (6 bases). CDR1 is MDHEN and CDR2 is SYDVKM in the germline V gene. Deletions cut 5 bases from V and 2 bases from J, with 18 bases between. The CDR3 runs to 17 residues. The CDR3 protein is CASSLIGRRDNTGELFF. In DNA form, the CDR3 reads TGTGCCAGCAGTCTGATCGGTCGGAGGGATAACACCGGGGAGCTGTTTTTT.

V and J are TRBV18 and TRBJ1-6; 8 nucleotides line up with TRBD1. The germline V gene has CDR1 KGHSH and CDR2 LQKENI. CDR3 length equals 18 residues. V was clipped by 4 bases and J by 0 bases; unmatched bases: 8. The CDR3 protein is CASSLHGQGTSYNSPLHF. In DNA form, the CDR3 reads TGTGCCAGCTCACTGCATGGACAGGGAACCTCCTATAATTCACCCCTCCACTTT. Together with reference TRBV18 and TRBJ1-6, the CDR3 gives the full variable domain: NAGVMQNPRHLVRRRGQEARLRCSPMKGHSHVYWYRQLPEEGLKFMVYLQKENIIDESGMPKERFSAEFPKEGPSILRIQQVVRGDSAAYFCASSLHGQGTSYNSPLHFGNGTRLTVT.

This clone was detected only a few times. This chain joins TRBV7-8 and TRBJ2-2; D ambiguous. Deletions cut 3 bases from V and 0 bases from J, with 11 bases between. CDR1 and CDR2 from the germline V gene are SGHVS and FQNEAQ. This CDR3 contains 16 residues. The CDR3 is CASSFLRVANTGELFF. The CDR3 DNA is TGTGCCAGCAGCTTTTTACGGGTAGCGAACACCGGGGAGCTGTTTTTT.

This rearrangement joins TRBV3-1 (or the pseudogene TRBV3-2) to TRBJ1-5; 9 bases agree with TRBD1. The CDR3 covers 16 residues. The V gene's germline CDR1 is LGHDT and CDR2 YNNKEL (reference sequence). With V trimmed by 6 bases and J by 6 bases, 12 bases remained unmatched. In DNA form, the CDR3 reads TGTGCCAGCAGTGCGTCTATCACAGGGGGCAGTCAGCCCCAGCATTTT. Translation gives CASSASITGGSQPQHF.

The chain combines TRBV6-2 or TRBV6-3 with TRBJ1-5; TRBD1 aligns across 9 bases. With V trimmed by 2 bases and J by 4 bases, 6 bases remained unmatched. The CDR3 runs to 16 residues. CDR1 MNHEY and CDR2 SVGEGT come from the germline V gene. The CDR3 sequence is CASSYKQGAWNQPQHF. The CDR3 DNA is TGTGCCAGCAGTTACAAACAGGGGGCATGGAATCAGCCCCAGCATTTT.

This sequence joins TRBV4-3 and TRBJ2-7; D possibly corresponds to TRBD1 (6 bases). V shed 0 bases and J shed 7 bases, with 16 bases lying between them. The V gene's germline CDR1 is LGHNA and CDR2 YSLEER. The CDR3 spans 15 residues. CDR3 residues: CASSQDGTGRREQYF. Written as DNA, the CDR3 is TGCGCCAGCAGCCAAGATGGCACAGGGAGACGAGAGCAGTACTTC.

This chain joins TRBV29-1 and TRBJ1-4; no clear D. Germline V CDR1 and CDR2: SQVTM, ANQGSEA. The length of the CDR3 is 14 residues. The V gene lost 7 bases and the J gene lost 3 bases, with 15 bases spanning the gap. In nucleotides, the CDR3 is TGCAGCGCCTCTTTCACGGTGGCTAATGAAAAACTGTTTTTT. Its protein is CSASFTVANEKLFF.

The rearrangement links TRBV7-9 to TRBJ1-1, with 7 bases that match TRBD1. CDR1 and CDR2 (germline): SEHNR, FQNEAQ (reference sequence). Losses at the gene ends were 1 base for V and 14 bases for J; bases not matched to a gene: 7. The CDR3 is made up of 12 amino acids. The CDR3 spells CASSLVGTALFF. In DNA, the CDR3 is TGTGCCAGCAGCTTAGTTGGGACAGCCCTATTCTTT.

The chain employs TRBV6-5 and TRBJ1-5, with D perhaps matching TRBD1 (5 bases). Trimming left V 7 bases short and J 5 bases short, with 15 bases between. The germline gives CDR1 MNHEY, CDR2 SVGAGI. This CDR3 is built from 14 residues. CDR3 residues: CASTMGGGDQPQHF. The CDR3 DNA sequence: TGTGCCAGCACTATGGGGGGAGGGGATCAGCCCCAGCATTTT.